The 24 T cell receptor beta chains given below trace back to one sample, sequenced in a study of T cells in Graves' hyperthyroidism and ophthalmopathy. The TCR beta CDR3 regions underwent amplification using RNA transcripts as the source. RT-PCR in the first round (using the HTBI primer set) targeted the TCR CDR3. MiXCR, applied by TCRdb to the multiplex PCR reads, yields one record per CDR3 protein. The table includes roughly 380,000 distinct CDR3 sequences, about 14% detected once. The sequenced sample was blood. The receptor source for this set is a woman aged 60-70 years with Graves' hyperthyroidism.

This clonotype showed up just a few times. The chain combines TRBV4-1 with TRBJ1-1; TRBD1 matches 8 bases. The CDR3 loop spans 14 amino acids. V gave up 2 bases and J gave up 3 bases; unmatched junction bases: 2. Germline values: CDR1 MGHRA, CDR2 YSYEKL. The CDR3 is CASSQNRGDTEAFF. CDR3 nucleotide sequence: TGCGCCAGCAGCCAAAACAGGGGGGACACTGAAGCTTTCTTT.

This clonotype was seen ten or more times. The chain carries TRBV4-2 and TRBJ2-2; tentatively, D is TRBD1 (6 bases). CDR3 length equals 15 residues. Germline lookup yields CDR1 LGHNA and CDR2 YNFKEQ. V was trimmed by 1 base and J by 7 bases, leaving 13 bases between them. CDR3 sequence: CASSQAFRGDGELFF. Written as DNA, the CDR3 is TGTGCCAGCAGCCAAGCGTTCAGGGGTGACGGGGAGCTGTTTTTT.

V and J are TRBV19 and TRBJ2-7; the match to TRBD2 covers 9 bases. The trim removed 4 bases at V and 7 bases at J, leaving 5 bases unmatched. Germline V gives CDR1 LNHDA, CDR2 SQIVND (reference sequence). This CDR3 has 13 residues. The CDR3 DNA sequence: TGTGCCAGTAGTAGCGGGAGGGGAAGGGAGCAGTACTTC. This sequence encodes CASSSGRGREQYF.

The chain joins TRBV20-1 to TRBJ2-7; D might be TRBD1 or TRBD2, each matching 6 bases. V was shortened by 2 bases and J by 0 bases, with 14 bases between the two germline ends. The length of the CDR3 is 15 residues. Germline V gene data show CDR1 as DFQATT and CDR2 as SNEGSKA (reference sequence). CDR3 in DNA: TGCAGTGCTAGAAAGGGGGACTCGAGCTCCTACGAGCAGTACTTC. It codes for CSARKGDSSSYEQYF.

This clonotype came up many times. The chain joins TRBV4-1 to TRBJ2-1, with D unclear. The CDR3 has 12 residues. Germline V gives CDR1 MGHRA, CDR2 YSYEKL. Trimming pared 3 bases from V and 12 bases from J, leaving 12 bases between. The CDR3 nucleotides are TGCGCCAGCAGCCAGCCCCGGTCTCGGCAGTTCTTC. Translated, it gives CASSQPRSRQFF.

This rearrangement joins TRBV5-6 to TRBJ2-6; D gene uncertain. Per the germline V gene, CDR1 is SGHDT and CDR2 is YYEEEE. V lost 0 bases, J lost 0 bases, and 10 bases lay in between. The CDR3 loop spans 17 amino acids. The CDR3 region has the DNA TGTGCCAGCAGCTTGGCCTGGACGGACTCTGGGGCCAACGTCCTGACTTTC. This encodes CASSLAWTDSGANVLTF.

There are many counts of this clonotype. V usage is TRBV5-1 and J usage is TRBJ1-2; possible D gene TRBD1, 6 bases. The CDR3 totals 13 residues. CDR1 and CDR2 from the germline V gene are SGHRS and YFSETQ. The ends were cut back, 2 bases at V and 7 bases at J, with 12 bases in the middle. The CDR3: CASSFSQGLGYTF. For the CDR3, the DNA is TGCGCCAGCAGCTTTTCACAGGGACTTGGCTACACCTTC.

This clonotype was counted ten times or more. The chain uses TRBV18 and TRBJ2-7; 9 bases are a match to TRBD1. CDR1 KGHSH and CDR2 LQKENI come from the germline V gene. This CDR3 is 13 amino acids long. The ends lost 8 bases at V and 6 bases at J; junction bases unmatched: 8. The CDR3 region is CASSPGTGFEQYF. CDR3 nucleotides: TGTGCCAGCAGCCCGGGGACAGGGTTCGAGCAGTACTTC.

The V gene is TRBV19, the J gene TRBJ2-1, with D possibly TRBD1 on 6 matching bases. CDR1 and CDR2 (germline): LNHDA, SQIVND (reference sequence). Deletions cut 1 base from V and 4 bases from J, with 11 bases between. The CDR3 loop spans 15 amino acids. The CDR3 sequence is CASSIVTGRYNEQFF. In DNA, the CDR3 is TGTGCCAGTAGTATAGTAACAGGGCGGTACAATGAGCAGTTCTTC.

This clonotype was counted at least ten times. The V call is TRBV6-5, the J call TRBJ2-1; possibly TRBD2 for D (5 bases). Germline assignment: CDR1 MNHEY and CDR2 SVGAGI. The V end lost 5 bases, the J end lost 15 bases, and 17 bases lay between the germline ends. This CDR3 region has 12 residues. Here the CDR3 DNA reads TGTGCCAGCAGTCTGGACTCCCGCCGTCGGTTCTTC. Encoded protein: CASSLDSRRRFF.

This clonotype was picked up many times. CDR3 nucleotide sequence: TGCAGTGCTAGCTTCGAAGAAAACTATGGCTACACCTTC. Translating gives CSASFEENYGYTF. This rearrangement joins TRBV20-1 to TRBJ1-2; D is uncertain. CDR3 length equals 13 residues. V dropped 3 bases and J dropped 2 bases, with 10 bases sitting between them. CDR1 is DFQATT, CDR2 SNEGSKA, per germline (reference sequence).

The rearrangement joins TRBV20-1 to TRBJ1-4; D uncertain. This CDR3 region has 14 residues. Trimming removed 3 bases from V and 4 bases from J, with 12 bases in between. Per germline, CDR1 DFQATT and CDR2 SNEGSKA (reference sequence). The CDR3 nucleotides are TGCAGTGCTAGGTCGTACTCCGTTAATGAAAAACTGTTTTTT. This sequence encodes CSARSYSVNEKLFF.

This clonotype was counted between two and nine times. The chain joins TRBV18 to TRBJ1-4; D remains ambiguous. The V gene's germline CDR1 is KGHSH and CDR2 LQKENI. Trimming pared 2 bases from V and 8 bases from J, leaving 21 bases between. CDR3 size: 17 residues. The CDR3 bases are TGTGCCAGCTCACCAAATGGGCCGGGGTCTGGAGGCGAAAAACTGTTTTTT. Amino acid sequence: CASSPNGPGSGGEKLFF.

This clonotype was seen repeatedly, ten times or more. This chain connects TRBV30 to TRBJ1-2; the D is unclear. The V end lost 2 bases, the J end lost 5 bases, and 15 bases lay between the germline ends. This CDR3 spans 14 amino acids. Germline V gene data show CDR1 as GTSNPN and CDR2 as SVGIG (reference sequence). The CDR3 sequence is CAWSPFGRTYGYTF. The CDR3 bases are TGTGCCTGGAGTCCCTTCGGACGGACTTATGGCTACACCTTC.

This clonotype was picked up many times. CDR3 sequence (DNA): TGTGCCAGCAGTTCCCAAACCGGGGAGCTGTTTTTT. Its protein product is CASSSQTGELFF. The chain couples TRBV27 to TRBJ2-2; no clear D gene. V dropped 4 bases and J dropped 5 bases, with 5 bases sitting between them. Germline V gene data show CDR1 as MNHEY and CDR2 as SMNVEV (reference sequence). This CDR3 has 12 residues.

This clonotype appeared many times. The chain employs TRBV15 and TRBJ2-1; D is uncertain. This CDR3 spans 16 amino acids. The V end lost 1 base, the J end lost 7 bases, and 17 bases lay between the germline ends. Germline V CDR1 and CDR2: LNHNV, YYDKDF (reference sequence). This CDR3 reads CATSRATVRTRNEQFF. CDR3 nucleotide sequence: TGTGCCACCAGCAGAGCCACAGTTCGAACGCGGAATGAGCAGTTCTTC.

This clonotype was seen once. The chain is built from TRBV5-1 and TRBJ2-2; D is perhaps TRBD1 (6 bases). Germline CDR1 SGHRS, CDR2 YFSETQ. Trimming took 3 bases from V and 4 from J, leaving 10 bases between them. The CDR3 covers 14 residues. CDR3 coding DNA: TGCGCCAGCAGCTGTCAGGGGAGCACCGGGGAGCTGTTTTTT. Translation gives CASSCQGSTGELFF.

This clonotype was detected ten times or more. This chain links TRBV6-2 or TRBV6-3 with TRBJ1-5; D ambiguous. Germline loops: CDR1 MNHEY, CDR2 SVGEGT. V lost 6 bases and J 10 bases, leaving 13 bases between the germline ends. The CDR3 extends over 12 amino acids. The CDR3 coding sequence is TGTGCCAGCAGAAGTGGGATCCGCCCCCAGCATTTT. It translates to CASRSGIRPQHF.

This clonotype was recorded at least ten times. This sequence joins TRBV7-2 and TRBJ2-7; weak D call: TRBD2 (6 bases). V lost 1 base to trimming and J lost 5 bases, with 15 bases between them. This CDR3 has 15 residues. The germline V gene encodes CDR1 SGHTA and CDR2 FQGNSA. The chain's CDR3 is CASSLVNGGGHEQYF. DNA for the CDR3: TGTGCCAGCAGCTTAGTGAACGGGGGAGGACACGAGCAGTACTTC. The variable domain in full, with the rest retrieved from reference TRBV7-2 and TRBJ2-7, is GAGVSQSPSNKVTEKGKDVELRCDPISGHTALYWYRQSLGQGLEFLIYFQGNSAPDKSGLPSDRFSAERTGGSVSTLTIQRTQQEDSAVYLCASSLVNGGGHEQYFGPGTRLTVT.

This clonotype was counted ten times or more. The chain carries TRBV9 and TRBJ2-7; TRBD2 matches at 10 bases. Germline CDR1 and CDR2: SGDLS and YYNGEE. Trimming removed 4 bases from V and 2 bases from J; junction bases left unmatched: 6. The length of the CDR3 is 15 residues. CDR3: CASSKGAGGPYEQYF. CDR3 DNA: TGTGCCAGCAGCAAAGGAGCGGGAGGGCCCTACGAGCAGTACTTC.

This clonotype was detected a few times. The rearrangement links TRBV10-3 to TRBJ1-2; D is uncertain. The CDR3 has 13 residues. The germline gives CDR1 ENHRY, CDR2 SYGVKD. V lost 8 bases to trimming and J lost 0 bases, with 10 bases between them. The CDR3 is CAISRQPNYGYTF. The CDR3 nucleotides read TGTGCCATCTCGAGACAACCTAACTATGGCTACACCTTC.

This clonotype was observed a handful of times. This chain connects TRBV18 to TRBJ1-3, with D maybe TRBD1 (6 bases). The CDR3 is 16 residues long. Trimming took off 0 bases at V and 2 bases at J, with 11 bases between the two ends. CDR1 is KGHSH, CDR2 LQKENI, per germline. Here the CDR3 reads CASSPPQGLTGNTIYF. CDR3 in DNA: TGTGCCAGCTCACCACCGCAGGGGTTGACTGGAAACACCATATATTTT.

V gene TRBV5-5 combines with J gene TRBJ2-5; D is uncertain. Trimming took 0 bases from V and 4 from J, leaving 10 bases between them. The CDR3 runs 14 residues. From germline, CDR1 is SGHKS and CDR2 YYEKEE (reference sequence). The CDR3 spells CASSLVTGSETQYF. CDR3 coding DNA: TGTGCCAGCAGCTTGGTGACGGGTTCAGAGACCCAGTACTTC.

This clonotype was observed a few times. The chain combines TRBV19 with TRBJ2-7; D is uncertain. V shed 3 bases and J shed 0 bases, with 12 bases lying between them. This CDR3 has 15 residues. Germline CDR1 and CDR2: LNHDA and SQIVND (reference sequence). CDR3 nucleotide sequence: TGTGCCAGTAGTATTCGAGGACCTGGCTCCTACGAGCAGTACTTC. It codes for CASSIRGPGSYEQYF. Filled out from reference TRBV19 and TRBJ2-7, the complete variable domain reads DGGITQSPKYLFRKEGQNVTLSCEQNLNHDAMYWYRQDPGQGLRLIYYSQIVNDFQKGDIAEGYSVSREKKESFPLTVTSAQKNPTAFYLCASSIRGPGSYEQYFGPGTRLTVT.